This TCR beta chain was captured in a study of beta chain features in type 1 diabetes. Of the isolated RNA, all was reverse transcribed, and so the sequenced material was expressed TCRB transcripts. The data were produced by immunoSEQ multiplex PCR, yet TCRdb's version contains in-frame clones alone and is incomplete. Of fewer than 250,000 clones in the sample, approximately 14% were seen once. This CDR3 has 16 amino acids. Germline-derived CDR1 and CDR2 are SGHNT and YYREEE (reference sequence). V was cut by 4 bases and J by 4 bases, with 20 bases left in between. Specimen: naive CD4+ T cells from blood. This receptor was taken from a woman aged 40 to 55 in good health. The V and J genes are TRBV5-4 and TRBJ1-1; D call uncertain. CDR3 coding DNA: TGTGCCAGCAGCCCGCGGGCAAAAACCGGGGTCACTGAAGCTTTCTTT. Protein sequence: CASSPRAKTGVTEAFF.